The 31 T cell receptor beta chains presented below share a single source sample, sequenced in a study of blood T cell repertoires in COVID-19. Assay used: immunoSEQ multiplex PCR; TCRdb lists only in-frame clones, some missing. The sample holds 130,000 to 150,000 clones, around 84% seen once. The sequenced material came from peripheral blood. All receptors derive from a human donor in a cohort sampled during active COVID-19.

This chain uses TRBV6-5 with TRBJ2-7; 7 nucleotides line up with TRBD1. This CDR3 is built from 14 residues. Trimming cost V 5 bases and J 3 bases; bases outside gene matches: 7. Germline CDR1 is MNHEY and CDR2 is SVGAGI. The DNA for the CDR3 is TGTGCCAGCAGTACTCCGGGACAGTTCTACGAGCAGTACTTC. Its translation: CASSTPGQFYEQYF.

CDR3 nucleotides: TGTGCCACCAGTAGCCGGACAGGGGGTACCAAGCCCCAGCATTTT. Its protein product is CATSSRTGGTKPQHF. The chain is built from TRBV24-1 and TRBJ1-5; 10 bases match TRBD1. The ends lost 6 bases at V and 8 bases at J; junction bases unmatched: 9. From germline, CDR1 is KGHDR and CDR2 SFDVKD. The CDR3 is made up of 15 amino acids.

The rearrangement uses TRBV7-9 and TRBJ2-7, with no clear D. This CDR3 has 14 amino acids. Per germline, CDR1 SEHNR and CDR2 FQNEAQ (reference sequence). The V and J ends lost 1 base and 5 bases respectively, with 12 bases between them. CDR3 bases: TGTGCCAGCAGCTTAGAGCGTGGCGGCCACGAGCAGTACTTC. Encoded protein: CASSLERGGHEQYF.

The chain couples TRBV18 to TRBJ1-3; D not certain. Trimming took off 3 bases at V and 0 bases at J, with 6 bases between the two ends. The CDR3 has 14 amino acids. CDR1 and CDR2 from the germline V gene are KGHSH and LQKENI. The CDR3 coding sequence is TGTGCCAGCTCACCGGGCATCTCTGGAAACACCATATATTTT. It translates to CASSPGISGNTIYF.

The chain has TRBV5-5 and TRBJ2-7; 10 bases line up with TRBD2. Germline V lookup: CDR1 SGHKS, CDR2 YYEKEE (reference sequence). The ends lost 3 bases at V and 3 bases at J; junction bases unmatched: 3. This CDR3 is built from 14 residues. Here the CDR3 reads CASSSQRGGYEQYF. The CDR3 DNA is TGTGCCAGCAGCTCCCAGCGGGGGGGCTACGAGCAGTACTTC.

V usage is TRBV3-1 (or the pseudogene TRBV3-2) and J usage is TRBJ1-6, with 10 bases that match TRBD1. This CDR3 has 15 residues. The V and J ends lost 4 bases and 10 bases, in that order; junction bases with no gene match: 7. Germline V gene data show CDR1 as LGHDT and CDR2 as YNNKEL (reference sequence). CDR3 nucleotides: TGTGCCAGCAGCCTCGGACAGGGGGTTGTATCACCCCTCCACTTT. Residues: CASSLGQGVVSPLHF.

V usage is TRBV18 and J usage is TRBJ1-1; D might be TRBD1 (5 bases). CDR3 size: 12 residues. Germline values: CDR1 KGHSH, CDR2 LQKENI. Trimming took 3 bases from V and 10 from J, leaving 12 bases between them. The CDR3 protein is CASSPSGLGAFF. CDR3 sequence (DNA): TGTGCCAGCTCACCTTCAGGGTTGGGAGCTTTCTTT.

This clone was seen just once. The chain recombines TRBV5-1 with TRBJ2-7; D call uncertain. The CDR3 extends over 14 amino acids. V was clipped by 5 bases and J by 5 bases, with 17 bases between them. From germline, CDR1 is SGHRS and CDR2 YFSETQ. CDR3 sequence: CASRGSLNGDEQYF. Written as DNA, the CDR3 is TGCGCCAGCAGGGGCTCACTTAATGGTGACGAGCAGTACTTC.

This chain joins TRBV5-1 and TRBJ2-2, with TRBD1 identical over 7 bases. Germline CDR1 reads SGHRS; CDR2 reads YFSETQ. The CDR3 spans 16 residues. Germline trimming cut 4 bases from V and 4 bases from J; bases unmatched to any gene: 10. The DNA for the CDR3 is TGCGCCAGCAGCGACCCGCGACAGGGATCCACCGGGGAGCTGTTTTTT. Residues: CASSDPRQGSTGELFF.

The chain combines TRBV7-6 with TRBJ2-1, with D possibly TRBD2 on 6 matching bases. CDR1 is SGHVS and CDR2 is FNYEAQ in the germline V gene. This CDR3 region has 16 residues. Trimming cost V 1 base and J 5 bases, with 15 bases left between them. Written as DNA, the CDR3 is TGTGCCAGCAGCTTAGTTGCCAGCGGGCCTCACAATGAGCAGTTCTTC. Translating it yields CASSLVASGPHNEQFF.

The V gene is TRBV6-2 or TRBV6-3, the J gene TRBJ1-2; tentatively, D is TRBD1 (6 bases). Deletions cut 4 bases from V and 11 bases from J, with 20 bases between. This CDR3 region has 14 residues. CDR1 MNHEY and CDR2 SVGEGT come from the germline V gene. CDR3 region: CASSSGDIPQRYTF. The CDR3 DNA reads as TGTGCCAGCAGTTCCGGGGACATCCCGCAGCGGTACACCTTC.

The V call is TRBV7-2, the J call TRBJ2-1, with 15 bases matching TRBD2. V lost 5 bases and J lost 0; bases outside the gene matches: 8. The CDR3 has 19 residues. Per germline, CDR1 SGHTA and CDR2 FQGNSA. CDR3 in amino acids: CASSGAGTSGGSSYNEQFF. The DNA of the CDR3 is TGTGCCAGCAGCGGCGCCGGGACTAGCGGGGGGAGCTCCTACAATGAGCAGTTCTTC.

The V and J genes are TRBV4-1 and TRBJ2-3, with a tentative D call TRBD2 (6 bases). The V end was cut by 5 bases, the J end by 4 bases, with 16 bases between. The CDR3 is 15 residues long. Germline V CDR1 and CDR2: MGHRA, YSYEKL. This CDR3 is CASSARDGSPDTQYF. In nucleotides, the CDR3 is TGCGCCAGCAGCGCCCGGGACGGGAGTCCAGATACGCAGTATTTT.

The chain links TRBV19 to TRBJ2-7, with 9 bases identical to TRBD1. From germline, CDR1 is LNHDA and CDR2 SQIVND (reference sequence). With 7 bases clipped from V and 6 bases from J, the junction kept 7 bases outside the gene matches. The CDR3 contains 13 residues. The chain's CDR3 is CASTRQGGLEQYF. CDR3 in DNA: TGTGCCAGTACCCGACAGGGGGGTCTCGAGCAGTACTTC.

Only a few counts were recorded for this clone. The chain recombines TRBV7-2 with TRBJ2-1; TRBD1 matches at 7 bases. The CDR3 loop spans 12 amino acids. V gave up 6 bases and J gave up 10 bases; unmatched junction bases: 6. Germline V gene sequence: CDR1 SGHTA, CDR2 FQGNSA. Here the CDR3 DNA reads TGTGCCAGCAGATCCATAGGGGGCGAGCAGTTCTTC. Its translation: CASRSIGGEQFF.

The CDR3 bases are TGTGCCAGCAGCCCTACGACAGGGAAGAATGAAAAACTGTTTTTT. As protein: CASSPTTGKNEKLFF. The rearrangement links TRBV3-1 (or the pseudogene TRBV3-2) to TRBJ1-4; the match to TRBD1 covers 7 bases. From germline, CDR1 is LGHDT and CDR2 YNNKEL (reference sequence). This CDR3 has 15 residues. Trimming cost V 4 bases and J 5 bases; bases outside gene matches: 7.

This chain uses TRBV28 with TRBJ2-7, with D possibly being TRBD2 (7 bases). Trimming took 3 bases from V and 2 from J, leaving 14 bases between them. From germline, CDR1 is MDHEN and CDR2 SYDVKM. This CDR3 region has 15 residues. CDR3 DNA sequence: TGTGCCAGCAGTTTTCGGGGGGCGATGACCTACGAGCAGTACTTC. It yields the protein CASSFRGAMTYEQYF.

This chain uses TRBV6-5 with TRBJ1-2, with unresolved D. In germline, CDR1 is MNHEY, CDR2 SVGAGI. The CDR3 runs 14 residues. Trimming left V 6 bases short and J 6 bases short, with 17 bases between. The CDR3 region is CASSRGGFGHGYTF. CDR3 coding DNA: TGTGCCAGCAGCCGGGGAGGGTTTGGTCATGGCTACACCTTC.

This chain joins TRBV6-6 and TRBJ2-5; D call uncertain. Germline-derived CDR1 and CDR2 are MNHNY and SVGAGI (reference sequence). V was shortened by 6 bases and J by 7 bases, with 12 bases between the two germline ends. The length of the CDR3 is 12 residues. The DNA for the CDR3 is TGTGCCAGCAGCCCGCCGGAGAGGACCCAGTACTTC. It yields the protein CASSPPERTQYF.

CDR3 coding DNA: TGCGCCAGCAGATCGGGGATGGGACAGGTTAATGAAAAACTGTTTTTT. The encoded protein is CASRSGMGQVNEKLFF. J is TRBJ1-4 and V is TRBV4-3; TRBD1 aligns across 8 bases. Germline V gene lookup returns CDR1 LGHNA and CDR2 YSLEER. The CDR3 is 16 amino acids. V lost 6 bases to trimming and J lost 4 bases; unmatched junction nucleotides: 10.

This clone appeared once. The V gene is TRBV27, the J gene TRBJ2-5, with 8 bases fitting TRBD2. Per germline, CDR1 MNHEY and CDR2 SMNVEV (reference sequence). CDR3 length equals 14 residues. V lost 5 bases and J lost 1; bases outside the gene matches: 3. The CDR3 here is CASSLAGLQETQYF. Written as DNA, the CDR3 is TGTGCCAGCAGTCTAGCGGGCCTCCAAGAGACCCAGTACTTC.

This chain joins TRBV4-1 and TRBJ1-3; D remains ambiguous. V was pared by 0 bases and J by 7 bases, with 10 bases between. This CDR3 has 14 residues. Germline V CDR1 and CDR2: MGHRA, YSYEKL. The CDR3 nucleotides are TGCGCCAGCAGCCAAGATAAAGTACTCAACACCATATATTTT. Its translation is CASSQDKVLNTIYF.

The chain employs TRBV4-1 and TRBJ1-1; D is uncertain. Deletions cut 4 bases from V and 6 bases from J, with 12 bases between. This CDR3 is built from 13 residues. Per the germline V gene, CDR1 is MGHRA and CDR2 is YSYEKL. The CDR3, as DNA: TGCGCCAGCAGCCGGGTCGGTGGAGCTGAAGCTTTCTTT. Its protein product is CASSRVGGAEAFF.

The chain links TRBV6-5 to TRBJ2-5; 10 bases match TRBD2. V lost 6 bases and J lost 5; bases outside the gene matches: 6. Germline-derived CDR1 and CDR2 are MNHEY and SVGAGI. This CDR3 contains 14 residues. The CDR3 DNA reads as TGTGCCAGCAGCCCACTAGCGGGGTTCGAGACCCAGTACTTC. Residues: CASSPLAGFETQYF.

This sequence joins TRBV6-5 and TRBJ2-3; 8 nucleotides agree with TRBD2. Germline V gives CDR1 MNHEY, CDR2 SVGAGI. V dropped 6 bases and J dropped 0; count of bases not matched to a gene: 5. The CDR3 contains 15 residues. CDR3 DNA sequence: TGTGCCAGCAGGAAACTAGCGGCTAGCACAGATACGCAGTATTTT. Protein sequence: CASRKLAASTDTQYF.

The table lists this clone with a few counts. The chain is built from TRBV5-6 and TRBJ1-2; 8 positions agree with TRBD1. Germline lookup yields CDR1 SGHDT and CDR2 YYEEEE. J gave up 2 bases and V 7 bases, and 4 bases lay outside the gene matches. The CDR3 is 13 amino acids. CDR3 DNA: TGTGCCAGCGCGACAGGGGTAAACTATGGCTACACCTTC. Translation: CASATGVNYGYTF.

The chain carries TRBV5-4 and TRBJ1-1; TRBD1 agrees at 7 bases. J lost 2 bases, V lost 4 bases, and 11 bases had no gene match. This CDR3 spans 16 amino acids. Germline CDR1 SGHNT, CDR2 YYREEE (reference sequence). The CDR3, as DNA: TGTGCCAGCAGCCCTGGGACAGTAAATTTAAACACTGAAGCTTTCTTT. It specifies CASSPGTVNLNTEAFF. Full variable domain (outside the CDR3, taken from reference TRBV5-4 and TRBJ1-1): ETGVTQSPTHLIKTRGQQVTLRCSSQSGHNTVSWYQQALGQGPQFIFQYYREEENGRGNFPPRFSGLQFPNYSSELNVNALELDDSALYLCASSPGTVNLNTEAFFGQGTRLTVV.

The V and J genes are TRBV29-1 and TRBJ1-4; D perhaps matches TRBD1 (6 bases). Germline CDR1 is SQVTM and CDR2 is ANQGSEA. The CDR3 is 13 residues long. Trimming removed 8 bases from V and 10 bases from J, with 20 bases in between. The CDR3 DNA sequence: TGCAGCTCCCGGGCGGAAGGGGGGGGAAAACTGTTTTTT. Amino acid sequence: CSSRAEGGGKLFF.

The rearrangement links TRBV7-2 to TRBJ2-7, with D possibly matching TRBD1 (6 bases). CDR3 length: 14 residues. Trimming removed 0 bases at V and 4 bases at J, with 10 bases between. Per the germline V gene, CDR1 is SGHTA and CDR2 is FQGNSA. CDR3 amino acids: CASSLAGAAYEQYF. The CDR3 nucleotides read TGTGCCAGCAGCTTAGCGGGGGCAGCATACGAGCAGTACTTC.

The table lists this clone with a count of one. J is TRBJ2-5 and V is TRBV7-6, with a tentative D call TRBD2 (5 bases). The V gene lost 5 bases and the J gene lost 2 bases, with 18 bases spanning the gap. This CDR3 is 16 amino acids long. Germline loops: CDR1 SGHVS, CDR2 FNYEAQ. The CDR3 DNA sequence: TGTGCCAGCAGCCCCAGCAGGCGGGTTAATCAAGAGACCCAGTACTTC. Residues: CASSPSRRVNQETQYF. The complete variable domain, with remaining parts taken from reference TRBV7-6 and TRBJ2-5, reads GAGVSQSPRYKVTKRGQDVALRCDPISGHVSLYWYRQALGQGPEFLTYFNYEAQQDKSGLPNDRFSAERPEGSISTLTIQRTEQRDSAMYRCASSPSRRVNQETQYFGPGTRLLVL.

The V gene is TRBV15, the J gene TRBJ2-3, with D possibly being TRBD1 (5 bases). Germline V gene lookup returns CDR1 LNHNV and CDR2 YYDKDF (reference sequence). V was trimmed by 8 bases and J by 9 bases, leaving 18 bases between them. This CDR3 is 13 amino acids long. CDR3: CATRADIVETQYF. CDR3 sequence (DNA): TGTGCCACCCGGGCGGACATCGTAGAGACGCAGTATTTT.